This TCR beta chain stems from a study of T-cell memory formation after mild COVID-19. The CDR3 runs 13 residues. V was clipped by 0 bases and J by 7 bases, with 10 bases between them. The germline V gene has CDR1 SGHRS and CDR2 YFSETQ. TCRdb re-analysed the 5' RACE reads in MiXCR, keeping a single row per CDR3 protein. Of some 130,000 distinct CDR3 sequences in the sample, 5% to 6.5% are singletons; the top ten hold about 2.2%. Ten or more counts support this clonotype. The clonotype was recovered from an adult woman who had mild COVID-19 (a few samples of this study predate the infection). Cell type and time point are not known. The chain has TRBV5-1 and TRBJ2-5, with D perhaps matching TRBD2 (6 bases). The sequencing input was PBMCs or a T cell subset sorted from them (not recorded which). The CDR3 loop reads CASSLGSGGTQYF. The CDR3 coding sequence is TGCGCCAGCAGCTTGGGCTCCGGGGGGACCCAGTACTTC.